This T cell receptor (beta chain) was retrieved from a study of control samples from healthy donors and cancer patients (dated by TCRdb to 2020 to 2021). The protocol used for the library was the immunoSEQ multiplex PCR assay. TCRdb re-hosts the immuneACCESS table, in-frame sequences only. Its copies lack some clones; in the studies checked, an unresolved V gene accounts for under half of them, and the cause for the rest is not known. The sample table lists roughly 98,000 clones, 85% to 95% of them with a count of one. The ten largest make up about 7.3% of the sample. As encoded in the germline V gene, CDR1 is SGDLS while CDR2 is YYNGEE. Trimming takes 4 bases from V and 8 bases from J, and the germline ends sit 13 bases apart. The CDR3 covers 14 residues, taking in both the cysteine and the phenylalanine. Only the CDR3 DNA stays, 42 bases, in frame from base 1. A word on this clone: Its antigen specificity is not known. Base qualities are missing; no much larger clone stands one base away.

Sequences were obtained from blood. The chain joins TRBV9 to TRBJ1-6; perhaps TRBD1 is the D gene, with 6 bases matching. This sequence was found in a man younger than 35 in good health. Here the CDR3 is given as CASSPDRPDSPLHF. Read as DNA, the sequence is TGTGCCAGCAGCCCCGACAGGCCAGATTCACCCCTCCACTTT.